Listed here are 20 T cell receptor beta chains from one sample, sequenced in a study of human T cells and chemical hapten exposure. This sample's time point: patch test 2, 6 weeks after DPC sensitization. Treatment indicated: therapeutic diphenylcyclopropenone sensitization with weekly scalp DPC. One entry per CDR3 protein results from TCRdb running MiXCR on the RACE reads. The sample has about 140,000 distinct CDR3 sequences, about an eighth seen once; the top ten hold 1.3% to 1.5%. The input for sequencing was whole blood, taken in connection with sensitization to the hapten diphenylcyclopropenone (DPC). These receptors were obtained from a woman aged 45-65 years with alopecia areata. Some clones in this sample may be carry-over from other donors' samples.

The chain is built from TRBV29-1 and TRBJ2-3, with D unclear. CDR3 length: 16 residues. From germline, CDR1 is SQVTM and CDR2 ANQGSEA. Between the trimmed V and J ends, which lost 3 bases and 4 bases, there was a span of 20 bases. The CDR3 protein is CSVEGIRAANADTQYF. The DNA for the CDR3 is TGCAGCGTTGAGGGGATTCGCGCCGCGAATGCAGATACGCAGTATTTT.

This clonotype was observed a few times. The V gene is TRBV4-1, the J gene TRBJ2-2; D is unresolved. This CDR3 has 12 residues. The V and J ends lost 4 bases and 8 bases respectively, with 8 bases between them. CDR1 is MGHRA and CDR2 is YSYEKL in the germline V gene. As DNA, the CDR3 is TGCGCCAGCAGCCCGGTTGTGGGGGAGCTGTTTTTT. This translates into CASSPVVGELFF.

This clonotype has a handful of counts. This chain links TRBV14 with TRBJ2-2; tentatively, D is TRBD2 (6 bases). From germline, CDR1 is SGHDN and CDR2 FVKESK. The V and J ends lost 6 bases and 0 bases respectively, with 8 bases between them. The CDR3 runs 14 residues. DNA of the CDR3: TGTGCCAGCAGGGGACTGGCGAACACCGGGGAGCTGTTTTTT. It codes for CASRGLANTGELFF.

In this sample, this clonotype turned up a few times. The CDR3 here is CASRDRGTETQYF. The DNA of the CDR3 is TGTGCCAGTAGAGACAGGGGGACAGAGACCCAGTACTTC. This chain links TRBV19 with TRBJ2-5, with TRBD1 matching over 9 bases. The V segment lost 6 bases and the J segment 4 bases; nucleotides outside the gene matches: 3. The CDR3 is 13 amino acids. The germline gives CDR1 LNHDA, CDR2 SQIVND (reference sequence).

There are a few counts of this clonotype. The chain joins TRBV4-1 to TRBJ2-2, with D hard to call. Germline V lookup: CDR1 MGHRA, CDR2 YSYEKL. The V end was cut by 1 base, the J end by 4 bases, with 10 bases between. The CDR3 extends over 15 amino acids. The CDR3 reads CASSQGAHGTGELFF. CDR3 nucleotides: TGCGCCAGCAGCCAAGGGGCCCACGGCACCGGGGAGCTGTTTTTT.

This clonotype has at least ten counts. The genes are TRBV7-6 and TRBJ2-7, with D hard to call. The CDR3 spans 12 residues. The V gene's germline CDR1 is SGHVS and CDR2 FNYEAQ. V lost 5 bases to trimming and J lost 6 bases, with 11 bases between them. Here the CDR3 DNA reads TGTGCCAGCAGCCCTACTCTGGGCGAGCAGTACTTC. Translating gives CASSPTLGEQYF. The variable domain in full, with the rest retrieved from reference TRBV7-6 and TRBJ2-7, is GAGVSQSPRYKVTKRGQDVALRCDPISGHVSLYWYRQALGQGPEFLTYFNYEAQQDKSGLPNDRFSAERPEGSISTLTIQRTEQRDSAMYRCASSPTLGEQYFGPGTRLTVT.

This clonotype was observed at least ten times. The genes are TRBV7-2 and TRBJ2-6, with a tentative D call TRBD2 (5 bases). Germline V gene data show CDR1 as SGHTA and CDR2 as FQGNSA. The V end was cut by 0 bases, the J end by 0 bases, with 6 bases between. The CDR3 has 16 amino acids. Here the CDR3 DNA reads TGTGCCAGCAGCTTAGCGGCGGGCTCTGGGGCCAACGTCCTGACTTTC. Translating gives CASSLAAGSGANVLTF.

This clonotype turned up a few times. The rearrangement uses TRBV4-2 and TRBJ2-3, with D perhaps TRBD1 or TRBD2 (5 bases each). The germline gives CDR1 LGHNA, CDR2 YNFKEQ. The germline V and J ends were trimmed by 0 bases and 4 bases, with 14 bases remaining between them. The length of the CDR3 is 16 residues. CDR3 sequence (DNA): TGTGCCAGCAGCCAAGAGGGACGTCTGGGGGCAGATACGCAGTATTTT. Protein: CASSQEGRLGADTQYF.

This clonotype was recorded many times. The chain combines TRBV15 with TRBJ2-1, with 8 bases matching TRBD1. The CDR3 consists of 15 residues. Trimming took 0 bases from V and 10 from J; bases not matched to a gene: 8. Looked up from germline, CDR1 is LNHNV and CDR2 is YYDKDF (reference sequence). Here the CDR3 reads CATSREVVTGVEQFF. DNA for the CDR3: TGTGCCACCAGCAGAGAGGTAGTGACAGGGGTCGAGCAGTTCTTC.

The chain links TRBV12-3 or TRBV12-4 to TRBJ1-5, with D perhaps matching TRBD1 (6 bases). V dropped 6 bases and J dropped 11 bases, with 23 bases sitting between them. The CDR3 contains 15 residues. CDR3 protein: CASSHTPGHQGAQHF. The DNA for the CDR3 is TGTGCCAGCAGCCATACTCCGGGACACCAAGGGGCCCAGCATTTT.

This clonotype was counted only a few times. The gene calls are TRBV10-3 and TRBJ2-1; 14 positions agree with TRBD2. Trimming cost V 6 bases and J 6 bases; bases outside gene matches: 4. CDR3 length: 15 residues. Germline CDR1 and CDR2: ENHRY and SYGVKD. Written as DNA, the CDR3 is TGTGCCATCAGCGCCGGGACTAGCGGGGGCAATGAGCAGTTCTTC. Amino acid sequence: CAISAGTSGGNEQFF.

This chain uses TRBV6-2 or TRBV6-3 with TRBJ2-7; 9 positions agree with TRBD1. From germline, CDR1 is MNHEY and CDR2 SVGEGT. The CDR3 covers 15 residues. With V trimmed by 2 bases and J by 5 bases, 7 bases remained unmatched. CDR3 protein: CASSYRGQGTHEQYF. CDR3 in DNA: TGTGCCAGCAGTTACCGGGGACAGGGTACCCACGAGCAGTACTTC.

This clonotype has a handful of counts. The chain joins TRBV5-6 to TRBJ2-2, with 9 nucleotides matching TRBD2. The CDR3 spans 17 residues. After removal of 4 bases from V and 6 bases from J, the junction contained 13 bases not matched to a gene. The germline V gene has CDR1 SGHDT and CDR2 YYEEEE. CDR3: CASSPGASGKRAGELFF. The CDR3, as DNA: TGTGCCAGCAGCCCCGGGGCTAGCGGGAAGAGGGCCGGGGAGCTGTTTTTT.

Only a few counts were recorded for this clonotype. This chain uses TRBV11-3 with TRBJ2-2, with D unclear. The CDR3 spans 14 residues. Germline CDR1 reads SGHNT; CDR2 reads YENEEA. V gave up 1 base and J gave up 3 bases, with 6 bases separating them. The CDR3 reads CASSLADYTGELFF. The DNA for the CDR3 is TGTGCCAGCAGCTTAGCAGATTACACCGGGGAGCTGTTTTTT.

This clonotype has ten or more counts. This sequence joins TRBV5-1 and TRBJ2-3; TRBD2 matches at 7 bases. Germline V gene data show CDR1 as SGHRS and CDR2 as YFSETQ. The junction had 12 bases not matched to a gene; V was cut back by 4 bases and J by 4 bases. The CDR3 spans 16 residues. CDR3 nucleotide sequence: TGCGCCAGCAGCCCGCCCTTACTAGCGCAATCAGATACGCAGTATTTT. Translation: CASSPPLLAQSDTQYF.

This clonotype was observed a handful of times. V and J are TRBV6-2 or TRBV6-3 and TRBJ2-5; the match to TRBD2 covers 8 bases. V was pared by 6 bases and J by 5 bases, with 11 bases of the junction left unmatched. In germline, CDR1 is MNHEY, CDR2 SVGEGT. The CDR3 runs to 15 residues. CDR3 residues: CASRPPGGRVETQYF. CDR3 bases: TGTGCCAGCAGGCCACCGGGGGGGCGGGTGGAGACCCAGTACTTC.

The V and J genes are TRBV10-2 and TRBJ2-7, with 9 bases identical to TRBD1. Unmatched junction bases numbered 7, after V lost 7 bases and J lost 0 bases. The CDR3 consists of 15 residues. Germline loops: CDR1 WSHSY, CDR2 SAAADI. Here the CDR3 DNA reads TGCGCCAGCAACCCGGGACAGGGTGTCTCCTACGAGCAGTACTTC. Amino acids: CASNPGQGVSYEQYF.

The V and J genes are TRBV7-8 and TRBJ2-5; TRBD1 aligns across 7 bases. CDR1 and CDR2 (germline): SGHVS, FQNEAQ. The CDR3 has 14 amino acids. V lost 5 bases, J lost 1 base, and 4 bases stayed unmatched. CDR3 coding DNA: TGTGCCAGCAGCACCCGGGACAGCCAAGAGACCCAGTACTTC. It translates to CASSTRDSQETQYF.

This clonotype was observed a handful of times. In nucleotides, the CDR3 is TGTGCCAGCACCCACACAGATACGCAGTATTTT. Its protein product is CASTHTDTQYF. The V call is TRBV28, the J call TRBJ2-3; unclear D gene. The V and J ends lost 7 bases and 2 bases respectively, with 4 bases between them. Germline V CDR1 and CDR2: MDHEN, SYDVKM. The CDR3 loop spans 11 amino acids.

This clonotype was seen a few times. The V gene is TRBV20-1, the J gene TRBJ1-1, with D unclear. There are 14 residues in the CDR3. Germline CDR1 reads DFQATT; CDR2 reads SNEGSKA (reference sequence). V dropped 3 bases and J dropped 1 base, with 12 bases sitting between them. The CDR3: CSARIPSTNTEAFF. DNA of the CDR3: TGCAGTGCTAGGATACCGTCGACGAACACTGAAGCTTTCTTT.